What follows are 30 T cell receptor beta chains derived from one specimen sequenced in a study of T cells in women clearing cervical HPV infection. Libraries were prepared by immunoSEQ multiplex PCR; TCRdb keeps only in-frame clonotypes and omits some of them. The sample features around 41,000 clones, with 7% to 8.5% in its top ten. The material sequenced was blood buffy coat. Receptors were obtained from a woman aged 18-70 years with a cervical HPV16 infection that either progressed to CIN3+ or cleared (not recorded which).

Turning to this clone: The CDR3 end falls 3 residues outside the read, so it is completed with the germline J gene. The rearrangement joins TRBV20-1 to TRBJ1-1; the D gene is possibly TRBD1 (6 bases). The V end lost 0 bases, the J end lost 4 bases, and 9 bases lay between the germline ends. Germline assignment: CDR1 DFQATT and CDR2 SNEGSKA (reference sequence). The CDR3 sequence is 13 residues long. CDR3 region: CSARDLQGTEAFF. CDR3 DNA, as far as it was read: TGCAGTGCTAGAGATCTACAGGGCACTGAA.

As to this clone: The read is 3 residues too short to cover the CDR3 end, so that end is filled in from the germline J gene. Other DNA sequences from this sample encode an identical CDR3 as well. The V call is TRBV7-3, the J call TRBJ1-2; 9 bases map to TRBD1. CDR3 size: 14 residues. Germline CDR1 SGHTA, CDR2 FQGTGA. J lost 2 bases, V lost 5 bases, and 3 bases had no gene match. CDR3 DNA, as far as it was read: TGTGCCAGCAGCCCGGGACAGGGAAACTATGGC. Protein: CASSPGQGNYG. The complete CDR3 sequence is CASSPGQGNYGYTF.

Points on this clone: The missing CDR3 end, 3 residues past where the read stops, is filled in from the germline J gene. V is TRBV12-3 or TRBV12-4 and J is TRBJ1-3; D unclear. This CDR3 is built from 14 residues. V lost 5 bases to trimming and J lost 0 bases, with 8 bases between them. CDR3: CASSTVPSGNTIYF. The CDR3 DNA, read in part, is TGTGCCAGCAGTACAGTCCCCTCTGGAAACACC.

On this clone itself: The read terminates 3 residues ahead of where the CDR3 ends, so the germline J gene completes it. The genes are TRBV5-1 and TRBJ2-2; D gene ambiguous. This CDR3 spans 15 amino acids. The germline gives CDR1 SGHRS, CDR2 YFSETQ. V lost 1 base and J 7 bases, leaving 14 bases between the germline ends. Incomplete CDR3 DNA: TGCGCCAGCAGCTTGTACCCAGGCCATGACGGGGAG. Translated: CASSLYPGHDGE. The whole CDR3 is CASSLYPGHDGELFF.

As to this clone: The read comes to an end 3 residues before the CDR3 does, leaving the germline J gene to fill in the end. The chain couples TRBV9 to TRBJ2-2, with D possibly matching TRBD1 (5 bases). The CDR3 spans 14 residues. Trimming cost V 0 bases and J 3 bases, with 6 bases left between them. Germline lookup yields CDR1 SGDLS and CDR2 YYNGEE. The sequenced CDR3 bases are TGTGCCAGCAGCGTAGGACAGTACACCGGGGAG. This gives the protein CASSVGQYTGE. The full CDR3 protein is CASSVGQYTGELFF.

With respect to this clone: The observed sequence ends 3 residues before the CDR3 terminus, with the missing tail filled in from the germline J gene. The genes are TRBV5-6 and TRBJ2-1; the match to TRBD1 covers 7 bases. The V and J ends lost 2 bases and 6 bases, in that order; junction bases with no gene match: 8. CDR3 length: 15 residues. Germline V gene lookup returns CDR1 SGHDT and CDR2 YYEEEE. The part of the CDR3 DNA that was read is TGTGCCAGCAGCTTCGAGGACAGGCCGTTCAATGAG. Translation gives CASSFEDRPFNE. The full-length CDR3 reads as CASSFEDRPFNEQFF.

Turning to this clone: The read halts 3 residues ahead of the CDR3 end, with the missing end drawn from the germline J gene. The rearrangement joins TRBV20-1 to TRBJ2-7; D is perhaps TRBD1 (6 bases). The CDR3 spans 13 residues. With 2 bases removed from V and 2 bases from J, the gap between germline ends came to 10 bases. Germline CDR1 is DFQATT and CDR2 is SNEGSKA (reference sequence). CDR3 DNA, as far as it was read: TGCAGTGCTAGAAACAGGGAGACCTACGAG. Its translation is CSARNRETYE. The full CDR3 is CSARNRETYEQYF.

To note about this clone: The read ends 3 residues early relative to the CDR3; the germline J gene fills the gap. The chain links TRBV20-1 to TRBJ1-2, with 9 bases matching TRBD1. Germline CDR1 is DFQATT and CDR2 is SNEGSKA (reference sequence). The CDR3 extends over 16 amino acids. The CDR3 sequence: CSARGGTGSTRRPYTF. The part of the CDR3 DNA that was read is TGCAGTGCTAGGGGCGGGACAGGGAGCACCAGACGACCT.

Notes on this clone: From the germline J gene comes the end of the CDR3, since the read stops 3 residues before it. This chain joins TRBV5-1 and TRBJ2-5; a possible D gene is TRBD1 (5 bases). From germline, CDR1 is SGHRS and CDR2 YFSETQ. V lost 4 bases and J 1 base, leaving 11 bases between the germline ends. CDR3 size: 14 residues. CDR3 loop: CASSQSGRQETQYF. Incomplete CDR3 DNA: TGCGCCAGCAGCCAGTCAGGGCGCCAAGAGACC.

Remarks on this clone: The observed sequence ends 3 residues before the CDR3 terminus, with the missing tail filled in from the germline J gene. The rearrangement uses TRBV7-9 and TRBJ2-2; the match to TRBD1 covers 9 bases. With 5 bases clipped from V and 5 bases from J, the junction kept 3 bases outside the gene matches. The germline CDR1 and CDR2 sequences are SEHNR and FQNEAQ (reference sequence). The CDR3 sequence is 14 residues long. Incomplete CDR3 DNA: TGTGCCAGCAGCGCCGGGACAGGGACCGGGGAG. Its protein product is CASSAGTGTGE. The CDR3 in its entirety is CASSAGTGTGELFF.

With regard to this clone: The sequenced fragment ends 3 residues before the CDR3 boundary, so the rest is inferred from the germline J gene. This chain joins TRBV28 and TRBJ2-2; weak D call: TRBD1 (6 bases). V lost 1 base to trimming and J lost 4 bases, with 10 bases between them. The CDR3 is 15 amino acids. Germline V gene sequence: CDR1 MDHEN, CDR2 SYDVKM. The CDR3 sequence: CASSLFRGGTGELFF. The sequenced CDR3 bases are TGTGCCAGCAGTTTATTCCGAGGGGGCACCGGGGAG. Combining the CDR3 with reference TRBV28 and TRBJ2-2 gives the whole variable domain DVKVTQSSRYLVKRTGEKVFLECVQDMDHENMFWYRQDPGLGLRLIYFSYDVKMKEKGDIPEGYSVSREKKERFSLILESASTNQTSMYLCASSLFRGGTGELFFGEGSRLTVL.

Comment on this clone: Read sequence stops 3 residues before the CDR3 end, and the germline J gene provides the missing end. This chain links TRBV7-9 with TRBJ1-6; D unclear. Looked up from germline, CDR1 is SEHNR and CDR2 is FQNEAQ (reference sequence). The CDR3 has 14 residues. Trimming took 6 bases from V and 9 from J, leaving 15 bases between them. The CDR3 sequence is CASSSPEGSSPLHF. The DNA read from the CDR3 is TGTGCCAGCAGTTCCCCCGAGGGTAGTTCACCC.

A note on this clone: The read comes to an end 3 residues before the CDR3 does, leaving the germline J gene to fill in the end. This chain links TRBV7-8 with TRBJ1-2; D is possibly TRBD1 (6 bases). The germline V and J ends were trimmed by 1 base and 0 bases, with 12 bases remaining between them. Germline loops: CDR1 SGHVS, CDR2 FQNEAQ. The CDR3 runs to 16 residues. The part of the CDR3 DNA that was read is TGTGCCAGCAGCTTAGGAGACAGGATCTCTAACTATGGC. Residues: CASSLGDRISNYG. The full-length CDR3 reads as CASSLGDRISNYGYTF. Using reference TRBV7-8 and TRBJ1-2 for the parts outside the CDR3, the full variable domain is GAGVSQSPRYKVAKRGQDVALRCDPISGHVSLFWYQQALGQGPEFLTYFQNEAQLDKSGLPSDRFFAERPEGSVSTLKIQRTQQEDSAVYLCASSLGDRISNYGYTFGSGTRLTVV.

CDR3 sequence reads: CASSSSEGTGVYTEAFF. Partial CDR3 DNA: TGCGCCAGCAGCTCGTCCGAGGGTACCGGAGTGTACACTGAA. The V gene is TRBV5-1, the J gene TRBJ1-1; D uncertain. With the read ending 3 residues before the CDR3 end, the germline J gene is used to fill in that end. V was cut by 3 bases and J by 3 bases, with 21 bases left in between. The CDR3 totals 17 residues. Germline V gives CDR1 SGHRS, CDR2 YFSETQ. The full variable domain, with the rest looked up from reference TRBV5-1 and TRBJ1-1, is KAGVTQTPRYLIKTRGQQVTLSCSPISGHRSVSWYQQTPGQGLQFLFEYFSETQRNKGNFPGRFSGRQFSNSRSEMNVSTLELGDSALYLCASSSSEGTGVYTEAFFGQGTRLTVV.

Concerning this clone: The read terminates 3 residues before the CDR3 end, so the remaining end is supplied by the germline J gene. The chain is built from TRBV28 and TRBJ1-5; possible D gene TRBD1, 6 bases. With 3 bases removed from V and 5 bases from J, the gap between germline ends came to 11 bases. The germline V gene has CDR1 MDHEN and CDR2 SYDVKM. The CDR3 is 14 amino acids. The DNA read from the CDR3 is TGTGCCAGCAGTTTTGGGGGCCGAGATCAGCCC. This gives the protein CASSFGGRDQP. The complete CDR3 sequence is CASSFGGRDQPQHF.

As for this clone: The CDR3 extends 3 residues past the end of the read, so its final part is completed from the germline J gene. The J gene is TRBJ2-1, the V gene TRBV29-1, with a possible D match to TRBD1 (5 bases). V lost 4 bases and J 6 bases, leaving 13 bases between the germline ends. The CDR3 extends over 13 amino acids. Germline values: CDR1 SQVTM, CDR2 ANQGSEA. Partial CDR3 DNA: TGCAGCGTTGCCTCCGACAGCCTCAATGAG. It specifies CSVASDSLNE. The whole CDR3 sequence is CSVASDSLNEQFF.

As concerns this clone: One end of the junction varies from germline; a read error may be responsible. The DNA read from the CDR3 is TGTGCCAGCTCCCCACGTCCTAGCGAAGAGACC. Translating gives CASSPRPSEET. The complete CDR3 protein is CASSPRPSEETQYF. The chain has TRBV18 and TRBJ2-5; possible D gene TRBD2, 6 bases. The sequence runs out 3 residues before the end of the CDR3; the remainder is reconstructed from the germline J gene. Germline CDR1 and CDR2: KGHSH and LQKENI. CDR3 length equals 14 residues.

A word on this clone: With the read ending 3 residues before the CDR3 end, the germline J gene is used to fill in that end. The rearrangement links TRBV13 to TRBJ2-1; 13 nucleotides agree with TRBD2. The V and J ends lost 0 bases and 9 bases, in that order; junction bases with no gene match: 11. Germline lookup yields CDR1 PRHDT and CDR2 FYEKMQ (reference sequence). The CDR3 totals 18 residues. CDR3 DNA (partial): TGTGCCAGCAGCTTAGGCGAGTGGGGGACTAGCGGGGTTGTTGAG. The encoded protein is CASSLGEWGTSGVVE. The whole CDR3 sequence is CASSLGEWGTSGVVEQFF.

Of note for this clone: The CDR3 end falls 3 residues outside the read, so it is completed with the germline J gene. The chain carries TRBV2 and TRBJ2-7; 7 bases agree with TRBD1. The CDR3 loop spans 16 amino acids. V shed 6 bases, J shed 3 bases, and the junction held 14 bases outside the gene matches. Germline V gene data show CDR1 as SNHLY and CDR2 as FYNNEI. The CDR3 protein is CASRGDAGTENYEQYF. The sequenced CDR3 bases are TGTGCCAGCAGGGGGGACGCCGGGACAGAAAACTACGAG.

With respect to this clone: The read terminates 3 residues before the CDR3 end, so the remaining end is supplied by the germline J gene. The rearrangement joins TRBV5-6 to TRBJ1-2; no clear D. This CDR3 contains 14 residues. Germline V gene sequence: CDR1 SGHDT, CDR2 YYEEEE. V lost 0 bases, J lost 0 bases, and 6 bases lay in between. CDR3 protein: CASSLGPANYGYTF. The part of the CDR3 DNA that was read is TGTGCCAGCAGCTTGGGCCCGGCTAACTATGGC.

With respect to this clone: With the read ending 3 residues before the CDR3 end, the germline J gene is used to fill in that end. The chain combines TRBV20-1 with TRBJ2-3, with 13 nucleotides matching TRBD2. Germline CDR1 is DFQATT and CDR2 is SNEGSKA (reference sequence). J lost 2 bases, V lost 2 bases, and 7 bases had no gene match. There are 17 residues in the CDR3. CDR3 DNA (partial): TGCAGTGCTAGACGTGGACTAGCGGGAGCCAACACAGATACG. Translation: CSARRGLAGANTDT. The full CDR3 reads CSARRGLAGANTDTQYF.

As concerns this clone: The read comes to an end 3 residues before the CDR3 does, leaving the germline J gene to fill in the end. The chain links TRBV6-4 to TRBJ2-1; 11 bases are a match to TRBD2. Germline CDR1 is MRHNA and CDR2 is SNTAGT. Unmatched junction bases numbered 4, after V lost 4 bases and J lost 8 bases. The CDR3 contains 14 residues. The CDR3 loop is CASSVSGRADEQFF. CDR3 DNA (partial): TGTGCCAGCAGTGTTAGCGGGAGGGCCGATGAG.

Comment on this clone: The read is 3 residues too short to cover the CDR3 end, so that end is filled in from the germline J gene. This rearrangement joins TRBV18 to TRBJ2-5; a possible D gene is TRBD2 (6 bases). V lost 0 bases and J 1 base, leaving 21 bases between the germline ends. From germline, CDR1 is KGHSH and CDR2 LQKENI. The CDR3 contains 19 residues. CDR3 DNA (partial): TGTGCCAGCTCACCACCGAGAGGGCGCGGGGCAGGGTCCCAAGAGACC. Translating it yields CASSPPRGRGAGSQET. The entire CDR3 sequence reads CASSPPRGRGAGSQETQYF.

Partial CDR3 DNA: TGTGCCAGCAGACCCGGACAGGGCATCTACAATGAG. Translating it yields CASRPGQGIYNE. The whole CDR3 reads CASRPGQGIYNEQFF. The chain uses TRBV11-2 and TRBJ2-1; 8 nucleotides line up with TRBD1. Read sequence stops 3 residues before the CDR3 end, and the germline J gene provides the missing end. The CDR3 has 15 residues. CDR1 SGHAT and CDR2 FQNNGV come from the germline V gene. The V and J ends lost 6 bases and 3 bases, in that order; junction bases with no gene match: 7.

Points on this clone: The CDR3 is cut off 3 residues early in the read; its end comes from the germline J gene. The V call is TRBV29-1, the J call TRBJ2-1, with 9 bases fitting TRBD2. This CDR3 spans 15 amino acids. Trimming cost V 3 bases and J 2 bases; bases outside gene matches: 5. The germline gives CDR1 SQVTM, CDR2 ANQGSEA. The CDR3 loop reads CSVELAGSTYNEQFF. The CDR3 bases that were read are TGCAGCGTTGAGCTAGCGGGGTCTACCTACAATGAG.

For this clone: The CDR3 is cut off 3 residues early in the read; its end comes from the germline J gene. The chain employs TRBV2 and TRBJ2-2; 8 nucleotides agree with TRBD1. Germline V CDR1 and CDR2: SNHLY, FYNNEI. V lost 3 bases and J lost 0; bases outside the gene matches: 3. The CDR3 covers 16 residues. The CDR3 reads CASSEGTGPNTGELFF. Partial CDR3 DNA: TGTGCCAGCAGTGAGGGGACAGGTCCGAACACCGGGGAG. Full variable domain (rest looked up from reference TRBV2 and TRBJ2-2): EPEVTQTPSHQVTQMGQEVILRCVPISNHLYFYWYRQILGQKVEFLVSFYNNEISEKSEIFDDQFSVERPDGSNFTLKIRSTKLEDSAMYFCASSEGTGPNTGELFFGEGSRLTVL.

Comment on this clone: The sequence runs out 3 residues before the end of the CDR3; the remainder is reconstructed from the germline J gene. The rearrangement uses TRBV2 and TRBJ2-3, with TRBD2 identical over 7 bases. Germline CDR1 is SNHLY and CDR2 is FYNNEI. The CDR3 runs to 15 residues. J gave up 2 bases and V 3 bases, and 5 bases lay outside the gene matches. CDR3 sequence reads: CASSDRLAATDTQYF. The part of the CDR3 DNA that was read is TGTGCCAGCAGTGACAGGCTAGCGGCCACAGATACG.

In regard to this clone: The read halts 3 residues ahead of the CDR3 end, with the missing end drawn from the germline J gene. The chain carries TRBV10-3 and TRBJ2-5, with TRBD2 matching 8 bases. Germline lookup yields CDR1 ENHRY and CDR2 SYGVKD. The CDR3 has 17 residues. The V segment lost 8 bases and the J segment 5 bases; nucleotides outside the gene matches: 19. CDR3 DNA, as far as it was read: TGTGCCATCGGAGTAGGTTCCGGGAGGGGTAACGGGGAGACC. Translated: CAIGVGSGRGNGET. The entire CDR3 sequence reads CAIGVGSGRGNGETQYF.

On this clone itself: The read halts 3 residues ahead of the CDR3 end, with the missing end drawn from the germline J gene. The chain joins TRBV2 to TRBJ2-7, with 8 bases identical to TRBD1. The germline V gene has CDR1 SNHLY and CDR2 FYNNEI. CDR3 length: 13 residues. V lost 10 bases to trimming and J lost 6 bases; unmatched junction nucleotides: 11. The CDR3 bases that were read are TGTGCCACAAATCGGGACAGGAATAGCGAG. It specifies CATNRDRNSE. The full-length CDR3 reads as CATNRDRNSEQYF.

A note on this clone: Read coverage stops 3 residues before the CDR3 terminus; the germline J gene supplies the remainder. This sequence joins TRBV20-1 and TRBJ2-1; TRBD2 agrees at 7 bases. Per germline, CDR1 DFQATT and CDR2 SNEGSKA (reference sequence). This CDR3 comprises 13 residues. The V and J ends lost 8 bases and 0 bases, in that order; junction bases with no gene match: 4. The sequenced part of the CDR3 DNA is TGCAGTCCGCTAGCGGTCTCCTACAATGAG. Translation: CSPLAVSYNE. The entire CDR3 sequence reads CSPLAVSYNEQFF.